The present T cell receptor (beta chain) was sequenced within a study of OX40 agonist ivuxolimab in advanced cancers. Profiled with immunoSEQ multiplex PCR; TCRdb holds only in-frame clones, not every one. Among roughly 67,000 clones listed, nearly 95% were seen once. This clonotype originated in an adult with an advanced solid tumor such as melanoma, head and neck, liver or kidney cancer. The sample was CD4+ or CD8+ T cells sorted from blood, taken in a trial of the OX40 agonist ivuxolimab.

As DNA, the CDR3 is TGTGCCAGCAGCTGGACTAGCGGAACGTCCTACGAGCAGTACTTC. Protein: CASSWTSGTSYEQYF. The V gene is TRBV5-5, the J gene TRBJ2-7, with TRBD2 matching over 10 bases. The V segment lost 3 bases and the J segment 1 base; nucleotides outside the gene matches: 4. This CDR3 is 15 amino acids long. Germline values: CDR1 SGHKS, CDR2 YYEKEE (reference sequence).